This paragraph reports one T cell receptor (beta chain). A single count supports this clone. Its antigen is unknown. Per-nucleotide qualities are absent, and no much larger clonotype sits a single base away. TCRbeta CDR3 regions were amplified from genomic DNA by means of the immunoSEQ Assay, a bias-controlled multiplex PCR. As for the original processing: Within the assay, amplification of reference gene primers was used to estimate how many nucleated cells each sample contained. Sequence reads were collapsed and filtered to measure the absolute abundance of every unique TCRbeta CDR3 rearrangement. Productive Simpson clonality was computed per sample as the square root of Simpson's diversity index over productive rearrangements. This immuneACCESS table, as held by TCRdb, lists in-frame sequences with V and J called but not all clones. Of the missing ones, under half trace to an unresolved V gene in checked studies; the others have no known cause. V and J calls and clone size follow that table, whereas D and trimming were derived from the DNA. The sample table contains 300,000 to 400,000 clones; only one count was recorded for around nine tenths of them. The ten top clones hold 7.1% of the sample.

The sample belongs to a study of blood T cell repertoires in COVID-19 (dated by TCRdb to 2018 to 2020). For context, the study as a whole: Collaborator samples came from the United States, Italy and Spain and covered acute and convalescent phases of COVID-19. Subjects who had been exposed to COVID-19, were actively infected with it, or had recovered from it provided the deeply sampled blood TCRbeta repertoires that made up the dataset. Sample metadata almost always included a de-identified subject ID, COVID-19 status, age in years and sex. Where available, HLA class I and class II types were taken from metadata supplied by the sample provider and were not determined by assay-based typing. The prospective study material was composed of cDNA or gDNA derived from T cells, B-cell-depleted T cells, or PBMCs. Samples came from the ongoing ImmuneRACE study (first 160 participants) plus 1,254 subjects from 6 global collaborators. The repertoires were made available in a free public database intended to serve as a resource for research on the immune response to SARS-CoV-2.

What the authors observed across the whole study: Clinical and demographic metadata were provided uncurated, with the amount varying by source and participant.

In Seattle, one collaborating source enrolled patients while the infection was active and tracked those patients longitudinally over the course of disease. Whole blood was collected in K2EDTA tubes by collaborating institutions according to the institutions' own protocols. Collaborator samples were shipped for TCRbeta analysis as frozen whole blood, isolated PBMCs, or DNA extracted from either sample type. At the junction V is shortened by 3 bases and J by 1 base, with 12 bases in between. Per the germline V gene, MGHRA is the CDR1 and YSYEKL is the CDR2. There are 15 amino acids in the CDR3, from cysteine to phenylalanine inclusive. The read is trimmed to its CDR3 DNA, 45 bases read in frame from base 1.

Sequences were obtained from peripheral blood. The chain couples TRBV4-1 to TRBJ1-1, with an unclear D gene assignment. The receptor's source is a woman aged 55-75 years with COVID-19, enrolled during active disease. At the DNA level, the sequence is TGCGCCAGCAGCCAGACTCCGAATAAGAACACTGAAGCTTTCTTT. Its translation reads: CASSQTPNKNTEAFF.